Listed below are T cell receptor beta chains from one sample, sequenced in a study of T cells in pancreatic ductal adenocarcinoma. The assay was immunoSEQ multiplex PCR, and TCRdb's table has in-frame clones only and misses some. The sample has more than 85,000 clones, 90% to 95% seen once. The material sequenced was PBMCs. These receptor sequences come from a human donor with pancreatic ductal adenocarcinoma. Both conserved end residues are part of each CDR3. Fields, in order: V gene, D gene, J gene, CDR3 protein, CDR3 DNA. D genes are given only for firm matches.

>TRBV28|TRBD2|TRBJ2-7
CASSWDYYEQYF
TGTGCCAGCAGCTGGGACTACTACGAGCAGTACTTC
>TRBV29-1|TRBD1|TRBJ2-7
CSVGGGQGASYEQYF
TGCAGCGTTGGGGGGGGACAGGGGGCTTCCTACGAGCAGTACTTC
>TRBV29-1|-|TRBJ2-3
CSVVGPGASVGTQYF
TGCAGCGTTGTGGGGCCAGGGGCGTCGGTTGGTACGCAGTATTTT
>TRBV6-1|TRBD1|TRBJ1-1
CASKLQGSPEAFF
TGTGCCAGCAAGCTACAGGGGTCGCCTGAAGCTTTCTTT
>TRBV27|-|TRBJ2-7
CASSLGRSSYEQYF
TGTGCCAGCAGTTTAGGTAGGAGTTCCTACGAGCAGTACTTC
>TRBV30|TRBD2|TRBJ2-7
CAWSAGGDSYEQYF
TGTGCCTGGAGTGCCGGGGGGGACTCCTACGAGCAGTACTTC
>TRBV30|-|TRBJ1-1
CAWSPRRGWDTEAFF
TGTGCCTGGAGCCCCCGCCGAGGGTGGGACACTGAAGCTTTCTTT
>TRBV10-2|-|TRBJ2-7
CASSITGFSYEQYF
TGCGCCAGCAGCATCACAGGATTTTCCTACGAGCAGTACTTC
>TRBV5-8|-|TRBJ1-4
CASSKGVSANEKLFF
TGTGCCAGCAGCAAAGGGGTATCGGCTAATGAAAAACTGTTTTTT
>TRBV28|-|TRBJ2-7
CASHSGFRSYEQYF
TGTGCCAGCCACTCAGGGTTTCGCTCCTACGAGCAGTACTTC
>TRBV11-3|TRBD2|TRBJ2-3
CASSPGLAETDTQYF
TGTGCCAGCAGCCCGGGACTAGCGGAAACAGATACGCAGTATTTT
>TRBV6-6|-|TRBJ2-1
CASSYIGNEQFF
TGTGCCAGCAGTTACATCGGCAATGAGCAGTTCTTC
>TRBV7-2|-|TRBJ2-5
CASSFLEETQYF
TGTGCCAGCAGCTTCCTAGAAGAGACCCAGTACTTC
>TRBV6-5|-|TRBJ2-7
CASSYGQGWNEQYF
TGTGCCAGCAGTTACGGGCAGGGGTGGAACGAGCAGTACTTC
>TRBV19|-|TRBJ2-3
CATTRQASTDTQYF
TGTGCCACTACTAGACAGGCAAGCACAGATACGCAGTATTTT
>TRBV19|TRBD1|TRBJ2-7
CASSKDRVGPYEQYF
TGTGCCAGTAGCAAAGACAGGGTGGGTCCCTACGAGCAGTACTTC
>TRBV28|-|TRBJ2-3
CASSLPLTDTQYF
TGTGCCAGCAGTTTGCCCCTAACGGATACGCAGTATTTT
>TRBV19|-|TRBJ2-7
CASTSGLGSYEQYF
TGTGCCAGTACCAGCGGGCTAGGCTCCTACGAGCAGTACTTC
>TRBV2|-|TRBJ2-1
CASTFTGRQFF
TGTGCCAGCACATTCACAGGGAGGCAGTTCTTC
>TRBV19|-|TRBJ2-1
CASSTLRIGGSYNEQFF
TGTGCCAGTAGTACCCTAAGAATAGGCGGTTCCTACAATGAGCAGTTCTTC
>TRBV7-2|TRBD1|TRBJ1-4
CASSYRQGDDEKLFF
TGTGCCAGCAGCTATAGACAGGGGGATGATGAAAAACTGTTTTTT
>TRBV28|-|TRBJ2-5
CASSGRTTGGQETQYF
TGTGCCAGCAGCGGCAGGACAACGGGCGGTCAAGAGACCCAGTACTTC
>TRBV5-1|TRBD2|TRBJ2-1
CASSFITSGAYEQFF
TGCGCCAGCAGCTTCATCACTAGCGGGGCGTATGAGCAGTTCTTC
>TRBV19|TRBD1|TRBJ1-5
CASSKGTGGYSNQPQHF
TGTGCCAGTAGTAAGGGTACAGGGGGCTATAGCAATCAGCCCCAGCATTTT
>TRBV11-2|TRBD1|TRBJ1-3
CASSQQGEGNTIYF
TGTGCCAGCAGCCAACAGGGGGAGGGAAACACCATATATTTT